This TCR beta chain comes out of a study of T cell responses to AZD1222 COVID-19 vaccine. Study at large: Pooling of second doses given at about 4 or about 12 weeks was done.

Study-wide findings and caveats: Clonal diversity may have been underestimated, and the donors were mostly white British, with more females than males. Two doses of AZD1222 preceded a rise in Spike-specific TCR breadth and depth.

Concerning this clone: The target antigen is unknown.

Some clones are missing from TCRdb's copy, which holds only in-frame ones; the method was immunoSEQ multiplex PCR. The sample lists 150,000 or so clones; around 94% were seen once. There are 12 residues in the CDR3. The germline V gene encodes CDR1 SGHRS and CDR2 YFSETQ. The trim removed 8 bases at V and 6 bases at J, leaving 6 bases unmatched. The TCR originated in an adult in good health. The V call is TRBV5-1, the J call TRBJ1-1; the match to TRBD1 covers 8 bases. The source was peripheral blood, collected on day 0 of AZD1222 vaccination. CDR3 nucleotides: TGCGCCAGTTCAGGGGGCTTCTCTGAAGCTTTCTTT. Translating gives CASSGGFSEAFF.